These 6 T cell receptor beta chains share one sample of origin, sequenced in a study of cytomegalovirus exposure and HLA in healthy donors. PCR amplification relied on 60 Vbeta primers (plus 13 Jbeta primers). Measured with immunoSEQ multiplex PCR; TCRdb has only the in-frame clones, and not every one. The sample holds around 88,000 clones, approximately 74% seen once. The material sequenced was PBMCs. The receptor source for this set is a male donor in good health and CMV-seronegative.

CDR3 protein: CASSSTVNTEAFF. Here the CDR3 DNA reads TGTGCCAGCAGCTCAACAGTGAACACTGAAGCTTTCTTT. The chain is built from TRBV7-2 and TRBJ1-1; unclear D gene. Deletions cut 4 bases from V and 0 bases from J, with 6 bases between. This CDR3 contains 13 residues. Germline V gene sequence: CDR1 SGHTA, CDR2 FQGNSA.

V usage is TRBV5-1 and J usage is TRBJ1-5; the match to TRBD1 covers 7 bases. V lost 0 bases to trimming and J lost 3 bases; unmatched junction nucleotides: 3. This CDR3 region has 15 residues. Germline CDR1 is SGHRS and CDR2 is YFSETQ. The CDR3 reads CASSLEGQINQPQHF. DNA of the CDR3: TGCGCCAGCAGCTTGGAGGGACAGATCAATCAGCCCCAGCATTTT.

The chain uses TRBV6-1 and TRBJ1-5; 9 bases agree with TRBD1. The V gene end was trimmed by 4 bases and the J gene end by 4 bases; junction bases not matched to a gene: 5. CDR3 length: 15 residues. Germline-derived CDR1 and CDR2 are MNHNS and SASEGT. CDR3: CASSGTGEWNQPQHF. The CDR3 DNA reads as TGTGCCAGCAGTGGGACAGGGGAATGGAATCAGCCCCAGCATTTT.

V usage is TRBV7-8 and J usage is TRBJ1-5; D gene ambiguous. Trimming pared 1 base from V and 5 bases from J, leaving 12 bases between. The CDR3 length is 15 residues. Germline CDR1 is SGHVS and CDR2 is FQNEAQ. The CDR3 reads CASSLGRMHHQPQHF. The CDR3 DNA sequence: TGTGCCAGCAGCTTAGGGCGGATGCATCATCAGCCCCAGCATTTT.

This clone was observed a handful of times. CDR3 residues: CASGLVLVPGQSDYSNQPQHF. CDR3 DNA sequence: TGTGCTAGTGGTTTGGTACTGGTGCCGGGACAGAGCGATTATAGCAATCAGCCCCAGCATTTT. The chain joins TRBV12-5 to TRBJ1-5; TRBD1 matches 7 bases. In germline, CDR1 is LGHNT, CDR2 FRNRAP. The length of the CDR3 is 21 residues. With V trimmed by 0 bases and J by 0 bases, 17 bases remained unmatched.

The CDR3: CSVGASSYNEQFF. The CDR3 DNA is TGCAGCGTTGGCGCGAGCTCCTACAATGAGCAGTTCTTC. This chain uses TRBV29-1 with TRBJ2-1; D unresolved. The CDR3 totals 13 residues. The germline gives CDR1 SQVTM, CDR2 ANQGSEA. Deletions cut 4 bases from V and 0 bases from J, with 7 bases between.